This is a list of T cell receptor beta chains from one sample in a study of T cells in Graves' hyperthyroidism and ophthalmopathy. TCRdb redid the calling of the multiplex PCR reads with MiXCR, one entry per CDR3 protein. Counted here are about 510,000 distinct CDR3 sequences, approximately 48% occurring once; the ten biggest clones make up about 43%. The sequencing sample was made of peripheral blood or thyroid tissue (not recorded which). The receptors were sampled from an adult woman with Graves' disease, either hyperthyroidism or ophthalmopathy (not recorded which). Each CDR3 is given with its conserved first and last residue. Fields, in order: V gene, J gene, CDR3 protein.

>TRBV6-5|TRBJ1-1
CASGGQGAGYTEAFF
>TRBV10-3|TRBJ2-5
CAIGGGEGTQYF
>TRBV10-3|TRBJ2-5
CATGAQETQYF
>TRBV12-3/TRBV12-4|TRBJ1-2
CASSPSTGLGYTF
>TRBV7-2|TRBJ2-7
CASSPRLLSYEQYF
>TRBV12-3/TRBV12-4|TRBJ1-1
CASSPRRQVEAFF
>TRBV24-1|TRBJ2-3
CATSDYTDTQYF
>TRBV9|TRBJ1-6
CASSGTVHNSPLHF
>TRBV19|TRBJ2-1
CASRPLAGGNEQFF
>TRBV15|TRBJ1-1
CATSREVQGTEAFF
>TRBV7-2|TRBJ1-4
CASSQDRGRNEKLFF